The 10 T cell receptor beta chains below come from one sample, sequenced in a study of CD8+ T cells in alopecia areata. Treatment indicated: oral pan-JAK inhibitor, 5-10 mg twice daily. Sequencing templates came from extracted RNA that was reverse transcribed into cDNA. This table comes from immunoSEQ multiplex PCR, and its TCRdb copy is limited to in-frame clones, with some not included. The profile covers about 180,000 clones, with about 48% appearing a single time and roughly a tenth taken by the ten largest. This sample comprised CD8+ T cells sorted from blood, obtained at week 24, from a patient treated with tofacitinib. The receptors here all came from a human donor with alopecia areata.

The genes are TRBV9 and TRBJ1-1; possible D gene TRBD1, 5 bases. Trimming cost V 0 bases and J 5 bases, with 11 bases left between them. The CDR3 covers 14 residues. Germline CDR1 reads SGDLS; CDR2 reads YYNGEE. The CDR3 coding sequence is TGTGCCAGCAGCGTAGCGGGGGTGGAAACTGAAGCTTTCTTT. It yields the protein CASSVAGVETEAFF.

In this sample, this clone turned up a few times. The rearrangement uses TRBV5-4 and TRBJ2-3, with 8 bases matching TRBD2. The germline gives CDR1 SGHNT, CDR2 YYREEE (reference sequence). Trimming cost V 0 bases and J 3 bases; bases outside gene matches: 12. CDR3 length: 18 amino acids. The CDR3: CASSLVPDRGGNTDTQYF. DNA of the CDR3: TGTGCCAGCAGCTTGGTCCCAGATCGGGGGGGTAATACAGATACGCAGTATTTT.

The V call is TRBV4-3, the J call TRBJ1-1, with D hard to call. This CDR3 is built from 15 residues. Per the germline V gene, CDR1 is LGHNA and CDR2 is YSLEER. Trimming took off 0 bases at V and 7 bases at J, with 15 bases between the two ends. CDR3: CASSQDSLRRYEAFF. The DNA of the CDR3 is TGCGCCAGCAGCCAAGATAGTTTGAGACGATATGAAGCTTTCTTT.

The chain is built from TRBV27 and TRBJ1-5; no definite D call. The germline V gene has CDR1 MNHEY and CDR2 SMNVEV (reference sequence). CDR3 size: 12 residues. V was pared by 5 bases and J by 6 bases, with 8 bases between. The CDR3, as DNA: TGTGCCAGCAGTAAAGGAGGTCAGCCCCAGCATTTT. Translation gives CASSKGGQPQHF.

The V call is TRBV10-3, the J call TRBJ2-7, with D perhaps matching TRBD1 (6 bases). Germline loops: CDR1 ENHRY, CDR2 SYGVKD. The CDR3 extends over 14 amino acids. V gave up 2 bases and J gave up 0 bases, with 8 bases separating them. The CDR3, as DNA: TGTGCCATCAGTGAGCCAGGGGTCTCCTACGAGCAGTACTTC. Translating it yields CAISEPGVSYEQYF.

This sequence joins TRBV19 and TRBJ1-1; D possibly corresponds to TRBD1 (5 bases). The germline V gene encodes CDR1 LNHDA and CDR2 SQIVND (reference sequence). The CDR3 spans 14 residues. V was clipped by 6 bases and J by 0 bases, with 11 bases between them. The DNA of the CDR3 is TGTGCCAGTAGCTCGGAGGGACTGAACACTGAAGCTTTCTTT. Protein sequence: CASSSEGLNTEAFF.

This chain links TRBV4-3 with TRBJ2-3; 12 bases map to TRBD2. Per the germline V gene, CDR1 is LGHNA and CDR2 is YSLEER. Trimming took 2 bases from V and 4 from J; bases not matched to a gene: 1. The CDR3 covers 15 residues. This CDR3 reads CASSQWTSGADTQYF. The CDR3 nucleotides read TGCGCCAGCAGCCAATGGACTAGCGGGGCAGATACGCAGTATTTT.

The V gene is TRBV29-1, the J gene TRBJ2-5; the D gene is possibly TRBD1 (5 bases). Germline CDR1 SQVTM, CDR2 ANQGSEA. The CDR3 runs 14 residues. V shed 2 bases and J shed 5 bases, with 15 bases lying between them. DNA for the CDR3: TGCAGCGTTGAACCCGCAGGGAAGTTGGAGACCCAGTACTTC. Amino acid sequence: CSVEPAGKLETQYF.

The rearrangement joins TRBV7-8 to TRBJ1-2, with TRBD1 as a possible D gene (6 bases). This CDR3 has 13 amino acids. Germline V gives CDR1 SGHVS, CDR2 FQNEAQ. Trimming cost V 5 bases and J 6 bases, with 13 bases left between them. The CDR3 DNA reads as TGTGCCAGCAGCCTCACAGGGTTTGATGGCTACACCTTC. Amino acid sequence: CASSLTGFDGYTF.

V usage is TRBV19 and J usage is TRBJ1-1; no clear D. Trimming took 3 bases from V and 0 from J, leaving 14 bases between them. Germline CDR1 reads LNHDA; CDR2 reads SQIVND (reference sequence). The CDR3 extends over 16 amino acids. The CDR3 DNA follows: TGTGCCAGTAGTATCAATCTGTGGGGTTTGAACACTGAAGCTTTCTTT. Its translation is CASSINLWGLNTEAFF.